These 25 T cell receptor beta chains came from one sample sequenced in a study of OX40 agonist ivuxolimab in advanced cancers. This table comes from immunoSEQ multiplex PCR, and its TCRdb copy is limited to in-frame clones, with some not included. The table shows about 69,000 clones, with approximately 90% occurring only once. Sequenced here: CD4+ or CD8+ T cells sorted from blood, sampled in a trial of the OX40 agonist ivuxolimab. The receptors derive from an adult with an advanced solid tumor such as melanoma, head and neck, liver or kidney cancer.

The V gene is TRBV9, the J gene TRBJ2-7; no definite D call. Trimming took 0 bases from V and 6 from J, leaving 22 bases between them. The CDR3 contains 17 residues. Looked up from germline, CDR1 is SGDLS and CDR2 is YYNGEE. In DNA form, the CDR3 reads TGTGCCAGCAGCGTAGGAGCACCATCTGCCCCAGATGGCGAGCAGTACTTC. Its translation is CASSVGAPSAPDGEQYF.

This clone was found once. The rearrangement joins TRBV2 to TRBJ2-5, with D maybe TRBD1 (6 bases). Germline values: CDR1 SNHLY, CDR2 FYNNEI. CDR3 size: 14 residues. Trimming took off 4 bases at V and 5 bases at J, with 14 bases between the two ends. CDR3 sequence (DNA): TGTGCCAGCAGTGGGGACGGGACAAGGGAGACCCAGTACTTC. The encoded protein is CASSGDGTRETQYF.

This sequence joins TRBV7-9 and TRBJ2-1, with D perhaps being TRBD1 or TRBD2 (5 bases each). Germline lookup yields CDR1 SEHNR and CDR2 FQNEAQ (reference sequence). V was trimmed by 5 bases and J by 2 bases, leaving 13 bases between them. The CDR3 is made up of 15 amino acids. The CDR3 sequence: CASSLSGTTYNEQFF. The CDR3 DNA sequence: TGTGCCAGCAGCCTTTCCGGGACCACCTACAATGAGCAGTTCTTC.

The V call is TRBV19, the J call TRBJ2-1; 10 nucleotides agree with TRBD1. This CDR3 contains 16 residues. The V and J ends lost 3 bases and 2 bases, in that order; junction bases with no gene match: 4. Germline loops: CDR1 LNHDA, CDR2 SQIVND (reference sequence). This chain's CDR3 is CASSIVGQGTYNEQFF. CDR3 in DNA: TGTGCCAGTAGTATTGTGGGACAGGGGACCTACAATGAGCAGTTCTTC.

This chain joins TRBV6-6 and TRBJ2-3; the D gene is possibly TRBD1 (5 bases). The CDR3 has 13 residues. Germline V lookup: CDR1 MNHNY, CDR2 SVGAGI (reference sequence). Trimming pared 2 bases from V and 4 bases from J, leaving 7 bases between. CDR3 nucleotide sequence: TGTGCCAGCAGTTACGGGGCAGCAGATACGCAGTATTTT. This sequence encodes CASSYGAADTQYF.

The chain joins TRBV5-1 to TRBJ2-1, with D perhaps being TRBD1 or TRBD2 (5 bases each). The ends were cut back, 3 bases at V and 0 bases at J, with 22 bases in the middle. The V gene's germline CDR1 is SGHRS and CDR2 YFSETQ. This CDR3 contains 19 residues. The CDR3 sequence: CASSSNTGTKTPSYNEQFF. The DNA of the CDR3 is TGCGCCAGCAGCTCAAACACTGGGACGAAAACTCCCTCCTACAATGAGCAGTTCTTC.

This chain uses TRBV5-1 with TRBJ1-2; a weak D match, TRBD1 (5 bases). This CDR3 contains 11 residues. Germline lookup yields CDR1 SGHRS and CDR2 YFSETQ. The ends were cut back, 6 bases at V and 6 bases at J, with 9 bases in the middle. CDR3 sequence reads: CASTGQDGYTF. In DNA form, the CDR3 reads TGCGCCAGCACGGGGCAGGATGGCTACACCTTC.

V usage is TRBV30 and J usage is TRBJ1-5; D may be TRBD1 (5 bases). Germline loops: CDR1 GTSNPN, CDR2 SVGIG (reference sequence). Trimming removed 1 base from V and 2 bases from J, with 18 bases in between. This CDR3 spans 17 amino acids. DNA of the CDR3: TGTGCCTGGAGTGCTGATATCAGGGATCGACGCAATCAGCCCCAGCATTTT. Translated, it gives CAWSADIRDRRNQPQHF.

This sequence joins TRBV19 and TRBJ2-2, with no clear D. The V end was cut by 6 bases, the J end by 4 bases, with 12 bases between. CDR1 is LNHDA, CDR2 SQIVND, per germline (reference sequence). The CDR3 spans 14 residues. CDR3 bases: TGTGCCAGTAGGTTGGCCAGGAGCACCGGGGAGCTGTTTTTT. This gives the protein CASRLARSTGELFF.

V gene TRBV2 combines with J gene TRBJ2-1; 8 nucleotides agree with TRBD2. CDR1 SNHLY and CDR2 FYNNEI come from the germline V gene. The length of the CDR3 is 14 residues. With V trimmed by 6 bases and J by 8 bases, 9 bases remained unmatched. CDR3 amino acids: CASRPGLDSHEQFF. In DNA, the CDR3 is TGTGCCAGCAGACCGGGACTAGATTCACATGAGCAGTTCTTC.

Only one count was recorded for this clone. The rearrangement uses TRBV7-2 and TRBJ2-7; TRBD2 aligns across 10 bases. Germline loops: CDR1 SGHTA, CDR2 FQGNSA. Trimming at V came to 1 base and at J to 0 bases, leaving 3 bases not matched to a gene. The CDR3 runs 16 residues. Here the CDR3 reads CASSLGPSGGSYEQYF. CDR3 nucleotides: TGTGCCAGCAGCTTAGGGCCTAGCGGGGGCTCCTACGAGCAGTACTTC.

This sequence joins TRBV6-5 and TRBJ1-5, with a tentative D call TRBD1 (5 bases). Trimming removed 4 bases at V and 7 bases at J, with 20 bases between. CDR3 length equals 16 residues. Germline values: CDR1 MNHEY, CDR2 SVGAGI. CDR3 sequence: CASSSTPGFRGQPQHF. Written as DNA, the CDR3 is TGTGCCAGCAGTTCGACCCCAGGGTTCCGTGGCCAGCCCCAGCATTTT.

The genes are TRBV19 and TRBJ1-3; D not certain. Trimming stripped 4 bases from V and 0 bases from J, with 7 bases between. The CDR3 covers 14 residues. CDR1 is LNHDA and CDR2 is SQIVND in the germline V gene (reference sequence). CDR3 residues: CASSTRNSGNTIYF. The CDR3 nucleotides read TGTGCCAGTAGTACCCGAAACTCTGGAAACACCATATATTTT.

The chain employs TRBV6-5 and TRBJ1-4; tentative D call: TRBD1 (6 bases). Germline V gives CDR1 MNHEY, CDR2 SVGAGI. CDR3 length equals 15 residues. Trimming pared 6 bases from V and 8 bases from J, leaving 19 bases between. CDR3 in amino acids: CASRHGWGQGEKLFF. CDR3 coding DNA: TGTGCCAGCAGGCACGGGTGGGGGCAGGGGGAAAAACTGTTTTTT.

This clone was observed a handful of times. The genes are TRBV7-9 and TRBJ1-1; 9 bases line up with TRBD1. Trimming took 3 bases from V and 5 from J; bases not matched to a gene: 4. CDR1 and CDR2 from the germline V gene are SEHNR and FQNEAQ (reference sequence). This CDR3 contains 14 residues. Here the CDR3 reads CASSLGQGVTEAFF. CDR3 in DNA: TGTGCCAGCAGCTTGGGACAGGGAGTGACTGAAGCTTTCTTT.

The chain uses TRBV4-2 and TRBJ1-3; 12 bases line up with TRBD1. Germline V gene data show CDR1 as LGHNA and CDR2 as YNFKEQ. The CDR3 has 21 residues. The V and J ends lost 0 bases and 2 bases, in that order; junction bases with no gene match: 14. CDR3 nucleotide sequence: TGTGCCAGCAGCCAAGAACGTGGGGACAGGGGGCTTATAACTGCTGGAAACACCATATATTTT. It encodes CASSQERGDRGLITAGNTIYF.

V is TRBV6-1 and J is TRBJ1-1, with D unclear. V lost 7 bases, J lost 0 bases, and 15 bases lay in between. Germline V gives CDR1 MNHNS, CDR2 SASEGT. The CDR3 spans 15 residues. CDR3 residues: CASTPLTNMNTEAFF. The CDR3 DNA is TGTGCCAGCACCCCCTTGACCAACATGAACACTGAAGCTTTCTTT.

The chain links TRBV28 to TRBJ1-2; 8 nucleotides align to TRBD1. Trimming removed 8 bases from V and 7 bases from J; junction bases left unmatched: 12. The CDR3 runs to 14 residues. CDR1 MDHEN and CDR2 SYDVKM come from the germline V gene. CDR3 in amino acids: CASSPSRGQIGYTF. DNA for the CDR3: TGTGCCAGCTCCCCCTCCAGGGGGCAGATTGGCTACACCTTC.

The rearrangement links TRBV7-6 to TRBJ2-3, with D possibly being TRBD2 (8 bases). V gave up 1 base and J gave up 4 bases, with 21 bases separating them. This CDR3 region has 18 residues. Per the germline V gene, CDR1 is SGHVS and CDR2 is FNYEAQ. The CDR3 coding sequence is TGTGCCAGCAGCTTAGTCCCACCCCCGGGAGGGGGCGCAGATACGCAGTATTTT. Protein sequence: CASSLVPPPGGGADTQYF.

V is TRBV5-8 and J is TRBJ2-5; D may be TRBD2 (5 bases). This CDR3 has 14 amino acids. Trimming shortened V by 2 bases and J by 5 bases, and 13 bases separated the two germline ends. Germline V CDR1 and CDR2: SGHTS, YDEGEE. This CDR3 reads CASSFNPGLETQYF. CDR3 nucleotide sequence: TGTGCCAGCAGCTTTAATCCGGGATTGGAGACCCAGTACTTC.

The CDR3 sequence: CASTNQYEQYF. The CDR3 DNA sequence: TGCGCCAGCACTAACCAGTACGAGCAGTACTTC. This chain joins TRBV10-2 and TRBJ2-7; D remains ambiguous. The germline V and J ends were trimmed by 7 bases and 4 bases, with 8 bases remaining between them. The CDR3 length is 11 residues. Per the germline V gene, CDR1 is WSHSY and CDR2 is SAAADI.

This clone has a handful of counts. This sequence joins TRBV29-1 and TRBJ2-7, with D perhaps matching TRBD1 (5 bases). In germline, CDR1 is SQVTM, CDR2 ANQGSEA. V lost 0 bases and J 5 bases, leaving 11 bases between the germline ends. The CDR3 loop spans 13 amino acids. CDR3 DNA: TGCAGCGTTGAAGATCAGGGTAGCCACGAGCAGTACTTC. It encodes CSVEDQGSHEQYF.

CDR3 sequence (DNA): TGTGCCAGCAGCCAGATCTCAGGGTCCGGTAATGAAAAACTGTTTTTT. It yields the protein CASSQISGSGNEKLFF. The V gene is TRBV28, the J gene TRBJ1-4, with D possibly matching TRBD1 (5 bases). Trimming took 6 bases from V and 4 from J, leaving 18 bases between them. Per germline, CDR1 MDHEN and CDR2 SYDVKM. The CDR3 consists of 16 residues.

The gene calls are TRBV6-1 and TRBJ2-3; 8 bases are shared with TRBD1. Unmatched junction bases numbered 5, after V lost 7 bases and J lost 2 bases. Germline V gene data show CDR1 as MNHNS and CDR2 as SASEGT. CDR3 length: 14 amino acids. CDR3 sequence reads: CASIQGVVTDTQYF. CDR3 bases: TGTGCCAGCATACAGGGGGTGGTCACAGATACGCAGTATTTT.

This chain joins TRBV7-3 and TRBJ2-2; D assignment may be TRBD1 or TRBD2 (5 bases each). The CDR3 sequence is 14 residues long. Trimming stripped 4 bases from V and 2 bases from J, with 8 bases between. Germline V gives CDR1 SGHTA, CDR2 FQGTGA. The CDR3 nucleotides read TGTGCCAGCAGCTCGGGGCAAAACACCGGGGAGCTGTTTTTT. As protein: CASSSGQNTGELFF.